This TCR beta chain was sequenced for a study of blood T cells in healthy people across ages. Study-level findings and limits: It was held that diversity estimates obtained from one million T cells represented underestimates.

This clonotype was seen more than once but under ten times. The antigen is undetermined. Primers used in a second PCR of about 7 to 12 cycles were a sample-barcoded 5' primer and a J-beta primer mix. TCRdb reanalysed the 5' RACE reads using MiXCR and keeps one entry per CDR3 protein. The sample includes 650,000 to 900,000 distinct CDR3 sequences, around 62% of them seen just once. Germline lookup yields CDR1 LGHNA and CDR2 YSLEER. Trimming took 1 base from V and 8 from J, leaving 14 bases between them. CDR3 length: 15 residues. The sample taken for sequencing was blood. V is TRBV4-3 and J is TRBJ1-4, with D possibly TRBD1 on 6 matching bases. The clonotype comes from a man aged 25-40 years in good health. The chain's CDR3 is CASSQGTGREEKLFF. The CDR3 bases are TGCGCCAGCAGCCAAGGAACAGGGAGGGAGGAAAAACTGTTTTTT.